This record concerns one T cell receptor (beta chain) sequence. This specimen comes from a study of cytomegalovirus exposure and HLA in healthy donors. Per the germline V gene, CDR1 is SGDLS and CDR2 is YYNGEE. Trimming shortened V by 7 bases and J by 9 bases, and 23 bases separated the two germline ends. The CDR3 sequence is 15 residues long. Amplification used 60 Vbeta primers and 13 Jbeta primers. Clones were sequenced by immunoSEQ multiplex PCR, and TCRdb holds only the in-frame ones, with some missing. The repertoire includes 180,000 or so clones, over 65% of them detected once, and 3.7% sits in the top ten.

The chain recombines TRBV9 with TRBJ2-1; the D gene is possibly TRBD2 (7 bases). Sequenced material: PBMCs. This TCR derives from a woman in her sixties or seventies in good health and CMV-seropositive. The CDR3 coding sequence is TGTGCCAGCGGGAGGGGGGGCGGGGGAGGGGGTGAGCAGTTCTTC. Protein sequence: CASGRGGGGGGEQFF.